This is a list of T cell receptor beta chains from one sample in a study of shared clonotypes between healthy human individuals. Generated by immunoSEQ multiplex PCR, the TCRdb table keeps only in-frame clones and is missing some. The sample lists 450,000 to 500,000 clones; around 80% were seen once. Material: PBMCs. The receptors stem from a woman aged 40-49 years in good health. Some clones in this sample may be carry-over from other donors' samples. Each CDR3 is given with its conserved first and last residue. Clone size, where shown, is once, few, many, or a class for clones that have expanded.

len,j_gene,abundance,v_gene,CDR3aa
14,TRBJ1-5,NA,TRBV2,CASSEVGGNQPQHF
18,TRBJ2-3,NA,TRBV7-8,CASSLVATSGSSADTQYF
15,TRBJ1-1,NA,TRBV28,CASSPRRGARTEAFF
14,TRBJ2-7,NA,TRBV19,CASSSGTGAYEQYF
17,TRBJ1-4,NA,TRBV5-3,CARSLSKPILENEKLFF
14,TRBJ1-2,NA,TRBV18,CASSPQGAGDGYTF
11,TRBJ2-7,once,TRBV18,CASSGGNEQYF
16,TRBJ1-2,NA,TRBV5-1,CASSLAGTGGANGYTF
14,TRBJ1-1,few,TRBV29-1,CSVADQTPNTEAFF
14,TRBJ2-7,NA,TRBV11-2,CASSLGRGTYEQYF
15,TRBJ2-3,few,TRBV27,CASRTGGLGTDTQYF
16,TRBJ2-7,many,TRBV4-1,CASSHQGLAVSYEQYF
14,TRBJ2-5,NA,TRBV7-2,CASSFRRELETQYF
15,TRBJ1-2,NA,TRBV28,CASSSTRWQFYGYTF
15,TRBJ1-5,few,TRBV19,CASSSPGQGYQPQHF
13,TRBJ1-1,NA,TRBV28,CASSLIRGTEAFF
14,TRBJ2-2,once,TRBV28,CATGGRPNTGELFF
11,TRBJ2-3,NA,TRBV19,CASSMGDTQYF
11,TRBJ2-2,NA,TRBV28,CASSGQGELFF
13,TRBJ1-1,NA,TRBV30,CAWSVPPNTEAFF
13,TRBJ2-5,NA,TRBV18,CASSPALQETQYF
14,TRBJ2-7,NA,TRBV27,CASSLKQWGYEQYF
15,TRBJ2-7,NA,TRBV6-5,CASSRYRQGADEQYF
9,TRBJ2-7,once,TRBV27,CATPYEQYF
13,TRBJ1-1,NA,TRBV28,CASSSGVNTEAFF
14,TRBJ2-3,NA,TRBV13,CASSFKSRTDTQYF
11,TRBJ2-7,NA,TRBV29-1,CSVHKGAEQYF